A single sample gave rise to the 8 T cell receptor beta chains below, sequenced in a study of post-analysis software for immune sequencing data. General study points: Higher frequency in patients than in controls was seen for roughly 5 TRBV segments, with TRBV5-6, TRBV5-1 and TRBV20-1 among them.

Built from TCR beta cDNA, the libraries had unique molecular identifiers in them. TCRdb re-analysed the PCR reads in MiXCR, keeping a single row per CDR3 protein. This sample has 550,000 to 700,000 distinct CDR3 sequences, with roughly two fifths found just once. What these receptors recognize is not known. The sequencing input was blood. These TCRs come from a girl between 5 and 17 years old with multiple sclerosis.

The genes are TRBV3-1 and TRBJ1-4; 12 bases are shared with TRBD1. V gave up 4 bases and J gave up 11 bases; unmatched junction bases: 8. This CDR3 is built from 15 residues. Germline assignment: CDR1 LGHDT and CDR2 YNNKEL (reference sequence). The CDR3 DNA sequence: TGTGCCAGCAGCCTGCCGGGACAGGGGGCGTCTAAACTGTTTTTT. Its translation: CASSLPGQGASKLFF.

This clonotype occurred a few times. The chain has TRBV6-6 and TRBJ2-7; perhaps TRBD1 as D (5 bases). Germline CDR1 is MNHNY and CDR2 is SVGAGI (reference sequence). The CDR3 has 17 residues. The V end lost 0 bases, the J end lost 3 bases, and 18 bases lay between the germline ends. Here the CDR3 reads CASSYSITGVKNYEQYF. Written as DNA, the CDR3 is TGTGCCAGCAGTTACTCGATAACAGGTGTAAAAAACTACGAGCAGTACTTC.

This clonotype was picked up many times. The V and J genes are TRBV6-5 and TRBJ2-3; D remains unclear. The ends were cut back, 6 bases at V and 2 bases at J, with 15 bases in the middle. Germline CDR1 is MNHEY and CDR2 is SVGAGI. The length of the CDR3 is 15 residues. CDR3 in DNA: TGTGCCAGCAGCTCACCGCTTACCGTCACAGATACGCAGTATTTT. This encodes CASSSPLTVTDTQYF.

Regarding this clonotype: The junction differs from germline at one of its ends, possibly a read error. The chain joins TRBV10-3 to TRBJ2-5; D possibly uses TRBD1 or TRBD2 (6 bases each). The CDR3 extends over 15 amino acids. Looked up from germline, CDR1 is ENHRY and CDR2 is SYGVKD. The CDR3 sequence: CAISKSRDNQETQYF. The DNA of the CDR3 is TGTGCCATCAGTAAGTCGCGGGACAACCAAGAGACCCAGTACTTC.

J is TRBJ2-5 and V is TRBV20-1; D gene uncertain. Germline V gives CDR1 DFQATT, CDR2 SNEGSKA (reference sequence). The length of the CDR3 is 13 residues. Trimming cost V 2 bases and J 2 bases, with 9 bases left between them. In DNA form, the CDR3 reads TGCAGTGCTAGACGGTCAGAGCAAGAGACCCAGTACTTC. It encodes CSARRSEQETQYF.

V gene TRBV12-3 or TRBV12-4 combines with J gene TRBJ1-1; D is uncertain. V lost 3 bases and J 6 bases, leaving 8 bases between the germline ends. The CDR3 is 12 residues long. The CDR3 sequence: CASSFGQPEAFF. The CDR3 bases are TGTGCCAGCAGTTTCGGTCAGCCTGAAGCTTTCTTT.

The chain couples TRBV29-1 to TRBJ2-4; no firm D call. The V gene's germline CDR1 is SQVTM and CDR2 ANQGSEA. Trimming pared 3 bases from V and 0 bases from J, leaving 9 bases between. There are 14 residues in the CDR3. The CDR3 reads CSVESPLAKNIQYF. CDR3 bases: TGCAGCGTTGAGAGCCCCTTAGCCAAAAACATTCAGTACTTC.

This chain joins TRBV6-5 and TRBJ2-7; 8 nucleotides agree with TRBD1. The CDR3 length is 15 residues. CDR1 and CDR2 (germline): MNHEY, SVGAGI. The J segment lost 3 bases and the V segment lost 3 bases, leaving 7 bases of the junction unmatched. CDR3 region: CASSYYQGASYEQYF. The CDR3 DNA sequence: TGTGCCAGCAGTTATTACCAGGGGGCTAGCTACGAGCAGTACTTC.